This is a list of T cell receptor beta chains from one sample in a study of cytomegalovirus exposure and HLA in healthy donors. Generated by immunoSEQ multiplex PCR, the TCRdb table keeps only in-frame clones and is missing some. The top ten clones hold more than 3% of a sample with about 160,000 clones, approximately 80% of them seen once. The material sequenced was PBMCs. The receptors were sampled from a man aged 25-45 years in good health and CMV-seropositive. CDR3s include the opening cysteine and the closing phenylalanine or tryptophan. Each record gives: J gene, clone size, D gene, V gene, CDR3 protein, CDR3 DNA. D genes are given only for firm matches. Some rows have no size entry. The others give once, few or many, or a class for an expanded clone.

TRBJ2-5	few	TRBD2	TRBV2	CASSYGLAGLETQYF	TGTGCCAGCAGTTATGGACTAGCGGGTTTGGAGACCCAGTACTTC
TRBJ2-1	-	TRBD1	TRBV7-9	CASSHRSGGFDEQFF	TGTGCCAGCAGCCATCGGTCAGGGGGCTTCGATGAGCAGTTCTTC
TRBJ1-6	-	-	TRBV6-1	CASSDLTGYNSPLHF	TGTGCCAGCAGTGATTTGACGGGCTATAATTCACCCCTCCACTTT
TRBJ2-5	-	TRBD2	TRBV4-1	CASSRRLADQETQYF	TGCGCCAGCAGCCGCAGACTAGCGGACCAAGAGACCCAGTACTTC
TRBJ2-7	-	TRBD1	TRBV28	CASSHRDRGFAYSYEQYF	TGTGCCAGCAGTCACCGGGACAGGGGGTTCGCTTACTCCTACGAGCAGTACTTC
TRBJ2-7	-	TRBD1	TRBV27	CASSAWDRFYEQYF	TGTGCCAGCAGTGCCTGGGACAGGTTTTACGAGCAGTACTTC
TRBJ1-5	-	-	TRBV6-1	CASSGSRGASNQPQHF	TGTGCCAGCAGTGGGTCGCGGGGAGCGAGCAATCAGCCCCAGCATTTT
TRBJ1-1	few	-	TRBV5-5	CASIRGNTEAFF	TGTGCCAGCATTAGGGGTAACACTGAAGCTTTCTTT
TRBJ1-5	-	-	TRBV9	CASSVGGGRNQPQHF	TGTGCCAGCAGCGTAGGGGGGGGCCGGAATCAGCCCCAGCATTTT
TRBJ1-6	-	-	TRBV7-3	CASSLSRGGNSPLHF	TGTGCCAGCAGCTTAAGTCGCGGGGGCAATTCACCCCTCCACTTT
TRBJ2-1	-	TRBD1	TRBV5-3	CARSWVVRTGDSYNEQFF	TGTGCCAGAAGCTGGGTGGTCCGAACAGGGGACTCCTACAATGAGCAGTTCTTC
TRBJ1-4	few	-	TRBV6-5	CASSYQGETNEKLFF	TGTGCCAGCAGTTACCAGGGTGAAACTAATGAAAAACTGTTTTTT
TRBJ2-7	few	-	TRBV19	CASSAGSEYEQYF	TGTGCCAGTAGTGCGGGGAGCGAATACGAGCAGTACTTC
TRBJ2-7	-	TRBD1	TRBV2	CASSEIGTANYEQYF	TGTGCCAGCAGTGAAATTGGGACAGCAAACTACGAGCAGTACTTC
TRBJ2-7	-	-	TRBV21-1	CASSKVRGQYF	TGTGCCAGCAGCAAAGTTAGGGGGCAGTACTTC
TRBJ1-1	few	TRBD1	TRBV6-4	CASSKGQGYTEAFF	TGTGCCAGCAGTAAAGGACAGGGTTACACTGAAGCTTTCTTT
TRBJ2-7	-	TRBD1	TRBV28	CASNNGQGSYEQYF	TGTGCCAGCAACAACGGACAGGGATCGTACGAGCAGTACTTC
TRBJ2-7	few	TRBD2	TRBV27	CASSPGTSGLEQYF	TGTGCCAGCAGTCCCGGGACTAGCGGTCTCGAGCAGTACTTC
TRBJ2-7	-	-	TRBV7-5	CVRSSKPRTGVHEQYF	TGTGTCAGAAGCTCCAAGCCTAGGACAGGGGTCCACGAGCAGTACTTC
TRBJ1-2	once	-	TRBV11-2	CASSRTDNYGYTF	TGTGCCAGCAGCAGGACAGACAACTATGGCTACACCTTC
TRBJ2-2	-	TRBD2	TRBV5-1	CASSLATSGGEDTGELFF	TGCGCCAGCAGCTTAGCGACTAGCGGGGGGGAAGACACCGGGGAGCTGTTTTTT
TRBJ2-7	few	-	TRBV30	CAWSGQIYEQYF	TGTGCCTGGAGTGGACAGATCTACGAGCAGTACTTC
TRBJ2-3	-	TRBD2	TRBV28	CASSTSQTSGTDTQYF	TGTGCCAGCAGTACCTCCCAAACTAGCGGCACAGATACGCAGTATTTT
TRBJ2-7	-	-	TRBV4-2	CASSQESRGSRNEQYF	TGTGCCAGCAGCCAAGAGAGCCGGGGGAGCCGGAACGAGCAGTACTTC
TRBJ2-5	few	-	TRBV18	CASHSPEGRETQYF	TGTGCCAGCCATTCACCTGAAGGGAGGGAGACCCAGTACTTC
TRBJ1-2	few	TRBD1	TRBV27	CASRRDRANYGYTF	TGTGCCAGCAGAAGGGACAGGGCTAACTATGGCTACACCTTC
TRBJ1-5	-	-	TRBV19	CASSIAAGLNQPQHF	TGTGCCAGTAGTATCGCGGCGGGACTCAATCAGCCCCAGCATTTT
TRBJ1-5	-	-	TRBV10-3	CAAGRDTDQPQHF	TGTGCCGCAGGCCGGGACACCGATCAGCCCCAGCATTTT
TRBJ2-3	-	-	TRBV28	CASRGASTDTQYF	TGTGCCAGCCGGGGGGCTAGCACAGATACGCAGTATTTT
TRBJ1-5	-	-	TRBV28	CASSPGDIPGSNQPQHF	TGTGCCAGCAGTCCCGGGGACATCCCGGGGAGCAATCAGCCCCAGCATTTT
TRBJ2-7	once	TRBD1	TRBV10-3	CAISQGQGWSYEQYF	TGTGCCATCAGTCAGGGACAGGGATGGTCCTACGAGCAGTACTTC
TRBJ2-5	many	-	TRBV5-6	CASSLEGGTQYF	TGTGCCAGCAGCTTGGAAGGGGGGACCCAGTACTTC
TRBJ2-1	few	TRBD2	TRBV30	CAWSETSGVYNEQFF	TGTGCCTGGAGCGAGACTAGCGGAGTCTACAATGAGCAGTTCTTC
TRBJ2-2	-	TRBD1	TRBV10-3	CAISGERGLNTGELFF	TGTGCCATCAGTGGCGAGAGGGGGCTAAACACCGGGGAGCTGTTTTTT
TRBJ1-2	-	TRBD1	TRBV4-1	CASSQVWGTGTNYGYTF	TGCGCCAGCAGCCAAGTGTGGGGGACAGGGACTAACTATGGCTACACCTTC
TRBJ1-1	-	TRBD1	TRBV5-1	CASSYGQGNTEAFF	TGCGCCAGCAGCTACGGACAGGGGAACACTGAAGCTTTCTTT
TRBJ2-3	-	TRBD2	TRBV19	CASSSTSADTQYF	TGTGCCAGTAGTTCAACTAGCGCAGATACGCAGTATTTT
TRBJ2-5	-	-	TRBV4-2	CASSQERLGETQYF	TGTGCCAGCAGCCAAGAGAGACTAGGAGAGACCCAGTACTTC
TRBJ2-1	-	-	TRBV5-1	CASSYLGGSYNEQFF	TGCGCCAGCAGCTACCTCGGAGGGTCCTACAATGAGCAGTTCTTC
TRBJ2-2	-	TRBD2	TRBV9	CASSTRRAPSGGNTGELFF	TGTGCCAGCAGCACCCGTAGGGCCCCTAGCGGGGGAAACACCGGGGAGCTGTTTTTT
TRBJ1-5	-	TRBD1	TRBV7-9	CASSLEWGQASNQPQHF	TGTGCCAGCAGCTTAGAATGGGGACAGGCTAGCAATCAGCCCCAGCATTTT
TRBJ1-3	few	TRBD1	TRBV9	CASSTGGGGNTIYF	TGTGCCAGCAGTACAGGGGGAGGAGGAAACACCATATATTTT
TRBJ1-2	-	TRBD1	TRBV7-2	CASRGVGGDYGYTF	TGTGCCAGCAGGGGGGTAGGGGGCGACTATGGCTACACCTTC
TRBJ1-6	-	TRBD1	TRBV27	CASSQDRRNSPLHF	TGTGCCAGCAGTCAGGACAGGAGAAATTCACCCCTCCACTTT
TRBJ1-2	-	TRBD1	TRBV5-4	CASRGTGLNYGYTF	TGTGCCAGCAGGGGGACAGGGTTAAACTATGGCTACACCTTC
TRBJ1-1	-	-	TRBV10-3	CAISDQVNTEAFF	TGTGCCATCAGTGATCAGGTCAACACTGAAGCTTTCTTT
TRBJ2-3	-	-	TRBV27	CASTPVPDNTDTQYF	TGTGCCAGCACCCCAGTTCCAGACAACACAGATACGCAGTATTTT
TRBJ2-7	-	TRBD2	TRBV5-6	CASTLSGRGVYEQYF	TGTGCCAGCACCCTAAGCGGGAGGGGGGTATACGAGCAGTACTTC
TRBJ1-3	-	-	TRBV5-1	CASTDTGAGNTIYF	TGCGCCAGCACCGACACGGGAGCTGGAAACACCATATATTTT
TRBJ2-7	-	-	TRBV14	CASSQDQTGEQYF	TGTGCCAGCAGCCAAGATCAGACGGGCGAGCAGTACTTC
TRBJ2-5	-	-	TRBV6-1	CATPKPGLQETQYF	TGTGCCACCCCGAAGCCCGGGTTACAAGAGACCCAGTACTTC
TRBJ1-6	-	-	TRBV6-6	CASSPEGNSPLHF	TGTGCCAGCAGTCCCGAGGGTAATTCACCCCTCCACTTT
TRBJ2-3	-	TRBD2	TRBV30	CAWGTGGGADTQYF	TGTGCCTGGGGTACGGGGGGGGGAGCAGATACGCAGTATTTT
TRBJ2-1	-	TRBD2	TRBV6-1	CASSERRGGPSYNEQFF	TGTGCCAGCAGTGAAAGGCGGGGGGGCCCCTCCTACAATGAGCAGTTCTTC
TRBJ1-1	-	TRBD1	TRBV5-4	CASSPNTGGAMNTEAFF	TGTGCCAGCAGCCCCAATACAGGGGGGGCAATGAACACTGAAGCTTTCTTT
TRBJ2-5	once	TRBD1	TRBV27	CASSNRGLGETQYF	TGTGCCAGCAGCAACAGGGGGCTGGGAGAGACCCAGTACTTC
TRBJ2-3	-	TRBD2	TRBV30	CAWRGGSGGADTQYF	TGTGCCTGGAGGGGGGGGAGCGGGGGCGCAGATACGCAGTATTTT
TRBJ2-1	once	TRBD2	TRBV18	CASSPTASGGGNEQFF	TGTGCCAGCTCACCAACGGCTAGCGGGGGGGGGAATGAGCAGTTCTTC